The 24 T cell receptor beta chains given below trace back to one sample, sequenced in a study of CD8+CD57+ T cells in acquired aplastic anemia. Using genomic DNA as the template, TCR beta VDJ and CDR3 profiling was carried out. From the reads, TCRdb called clonotypes with MiXCR, one entry per CDR3 protein. The sample shows under 250,000 distinct CDR3 sequences, roughly 35% of them seen only once. Sequencing used sorted CD4+, CD8+, or CD8+CD57+ T cells (not recorded which) from PBMCs. The receptor source for this set is a human donor in good health, serving as a control.

In this sample, this clonotype turned up many times. V is TRBV13 and J is TRBJ2-3; D not resolved. This CDR3 comprises 15 residues. From germline, CDR1 is PRHDT and CDR2 FYEKMQ (reference sequence). The V and J ends lost 4 bases and 6 bases respectively, with 17 bases between them. For the CDR3, the DNA is TGTGCCAGCAGCTCTCGTGGTAGCAGGCTCGATACGCAGTATTTT. This codes for CASSSRGSRLDTQYF.

The genes are TRBV12-3 or TRBV12-4 and TRBJ2-3; 10 nucleotides agree with TRBD2. There are 15 residues in the CDR3. Germline trimming cut 5 bases from V and 0 bases from J; bases unmatched to any gene: 2. The DNA for the CDR3 is TGTGCCAGCAGTCTGACTAGCGGGAGCACAGATACGCAGTATTTT. This encodes CASSLTSGSTDTQYF.

The chain couples TRBV11-2 to TRBJ2-1, with 9 bases matching TRBD2. The CDR3 covers 16 residues. Germline assignment: CDR1 SGHAT and CDR2 FQNNGV. The trim removed 3 bases at V and 7 bases at J, leaving 10 bases unmatched. As DNA, the CDR3 is TGTGCCAGCAGCTTCGGGCGGGAGGGCTCGAGGAATGAGCAGTTCTTC. Amino acids: CASSFGREGSRNEQFF. Combining the CDR3 with reference TRBV11-2 and TRBJ2-1 gives the whole variable domain EAGVAQSPRYKIIEKRQSVAFWCNPISGHATLYWYQQILGQGPKLLIQFQNNGVVDDSQLPKDRFSAERLKGVDSTLKIQPAKLEDSAVYLCASSFGREGSRNEQFFGPGTRLTVL.

This clonotype has more than one count but fewer than ten. CDR3 loop: CASSATSTGGWNEQYF. The DNA for the CDR3 is TGTGCCAGCAGCGCAACATCCACAGGGGGCTGGAACGAGCAGTACTTC. The rearrangement uses TRBV11-2 and TRBJ2-7, with 9 positions matching TRBD1. CDR1 and CDR2 from the germline V gene are SGHAT and FQNNGV. J was trimmed by 5 bases and V by 5 bases; bases with no gene match: 13. This CDR3 spans 16 amino acids.

The table lists this clonotype with a few counts. The chain recombines TRBV29-1 with TRBJ1-2; 9 nucleotides line up with TRBD1. Germline CDR1 and CDR2: SQVTM and ANQGSEA. J was trimmed by 8 bases and V by 5 bases; bases with no gene match: 6. This CDR3 contains 12 residues. In DNA form, the CDR3 reads TGCAGCGTTAAGACGACAGGGGGGGGCTACACCTTC. This translates into CSVKTTGGGYTF.

This clonotype was found a few times. The J gene is TRBJ1-4, the V gene TRBV7-2; D uncertain. CDR3 size: 14 residues. From germline, CDR1 is SGHTA and CDR2 FQGNSA. V lost 5 bases to trimming and J lost 0 bases, with 7 bases between them. CDR3 amino acids: CASSRGPTNEKLFF. CDR3 coding DNA: TGTGCCAGCAGCAGAGGCCCAACTAATGAAAAACTGTTTTTT. The entire variable domain, with the rest obtained from reference TRBV7-2 and TRBJ1-4, is as follows: GAGVSQSPSNKVTEKGKDVELRCDPISGHTALYWYRQSLGQGLEFLIYFQGNSAPDKSGLPSDRFSAERTGGSVSTLTIQRTQQEDSAVYLCASSRGPTNEKLFFGSGTQLSVL.

This clonotype has a handful of counts. The chain employs TRBV11-1 and TRBJ2-3; D is unclear. Germline values: CDR1 SGHAT, CDR2 FQDESV (reference sequence). V lost 1 base and J lost 0, with 26 bases in between. This CDR3 is built from 21 residues. CDR3 DNA sequence: TGTGCCAGCAGCTTAGTCGGCGATCCAATCGAACTCGATTCTAGCACAGATACGCAGTATTTT. This translates into CASSLVGDPIELDSSTDTQYF.

This clonotype was counted at least ten times. The J gene is TRBJ1-2, the V gene TRBV3-1, with D uncertain. V was clipped by 2 bases and J by 2 bases, with 9 bases between them. The germline V gene encodes CDR1 LGHDT and CDR2 YNNKEL (reference sequence). CDR3 size: 14 residues. The CDR3 is CASSQRQKNYGYTF. The DNA of the CDR3 is TGTGCCAGCAGCCAAAGGCAAAAAAACTATGGCTACACCTTC.

This clonotype was seen ten or more times. This rearrangement joins TRBV4-2 to TRBJ2-1, with a weak D call TRBD2 (6 bases). V was cut by 0 bases and J by 7 bases, with 10 bases left in between. The CDR3 loop spans 14 amino acids. Germline lookup yields CDR1 LGHNA and CDR2 YNFKEQ. This CDR3 is CASSQDLLANEQFF. CDR3 nucleotides: TGTGCCAGCAGCCAAGATTTGCTAGCGAATGAGCAGTTCTTC.

The chain is built from TRBV3-1 and TRBJ1-1, with D unclear. The V gene lost 2 bases and the J gene lost 5 bases, with 9 bases spanning the gap. Germline assignment: CDR1 LGHDT and CDR2 YNNKEL (reference sequence). The CDR3 has 13 amino acids. The CDR3 coding sequence is TGTGCCAGCAGCCAATCCGGATGGACTGAAGCTTTCTTT. This codes for CASSQSGWTEAFF.

This clonotype was found many times. The V and J genes are TRBV12-3 or TRBV12-4 and TRBJ1-6; D is undetermined. The CDR3 is 16 amino acids. Trimming took off 4 bases at V and 5 bases at J, with 15 bases between the two ends. CDR3 loop: CASSYRRVRNNSPLHF. The CDR3 coding sequence is TGTGCCAGCAGTTATAGGAGGGTTAGGAATAATTCACCCCTCCACTTT.

In this sample, this clonotype turned up many times. This chain links TRBV5-1 with TRBJ1-1; D might be TRBD1 (5 bases). The CDR3 is 14 residues long. Trimming took 4 bases from V and 7 from J, leaving 17 bases between them. CDR1 is SGHRS, CDR2 YFSETQ, per germline. The CDR3 sequence: CASSREGLRSEAFF. The CDR3 nucleotides are TGCGCCAGCAGCAGGGAGGGACTAAGGAGTGAAGCTTTCTTT.

This clonotype was found a few times. The chain employs TRBV19 and TRBJ2-3; the D gene is possibly TRBD1 (5 bases). V lost 11 bases and J lost 3, with 9 bases in between. This CDR3 is 11 amino acids long. Germline V lookup: CDR1 LNHDA, CDR2 SQIVND (reference sequence). The CDR3 protein is CAGYRTDTQYF. DNA of the CDR3: TGTGCCGGCTACAGGACAGATACGCAGTATTTT.

This clonotype has a handful of counts. The gene calls are TRBV12-3 or TRBV12-4 and TRBJ2-2; no clear D. The CDR3 has 17 amino acids. Trimming removed 3 bases at V and 0 bases at J, with 14 bases between. DNA for the CDR3: TGTGCCAGCAGTTTGATTCTCCGGAACCCGAACACCGGGGAGCTGTTTTTT. It is translated as CASSLILRNPNTGELFF.

V and J are TRBV5-1 and TRBJ2-2; TRBD2 matches 12 bases. This CDR3 is built from 15 residues. V lost 4 bases, J lost 7 bases, and 5 bases stayed unmatched. Looked up from germline, CDR1 is SGHRS and CDR2 is YFSETQ. CDR3 sequence: CASSLRTSGNGELFF. The CDR3 nucleotides are TGCGCCAGCAGCCTTCGGACTAGCGGGAACGGGGAGCTGTTTTTT.

This clonotype was seen many times. The CDR3 DNA sequence: TGTGCCAGTAGGAGACAGGGGGGTAGCAATCAGCCCCAGCATTTT. Translated, it gives CASRRQGGSNQPQHF. The gene calls are TRBV12-3 or TRBV12-4 and TRBJ1-5; 9 bases line up with TRBD1. V dropped 9 bases and J dropped 0; count of bases not matched to a gene: 6. This CDR3 contains 15 residues.

The chain uses TRBV24-1 and TRBJ2-5; D remains unclear. Germline V gene sequence: CDR1 KGHDR, CDR2 SFDVKD. CDR3 size: 15 residues. V shed 1 base and J shed 0 bases, with 8 bases lying between them. Written as DNA, the CDR3 is TGTGCCACCAGTGATTTTGGTTCGTACCAAGAGACCCAGTACTTC. It encodes CATSDFGSYQETQYF.

This chain links TRBV7-3 with TRBJ2-2, with a possible D match to TRBD1 (8 bases). Germline V gene lookup returns CDR1 SGHTA and CDR2 FQGTGA. The CDR3 spans 15 residues. Trimming removed 5 bases at V and 6 bases at J, with 16 bases between. The CDR3 region has the DNA TGTGCCAGCAGCCCGACAGGGGCGGGGGCCGGGGAGCTGTTTTTT. Protein product: CASSPTGAGAGELFF.

This clonotype was counted many times. The rearrangement uses TRBV19 and TRBJ1-2, with no clear D. Germline CDR1 is LNHDA and CDR2 is SQIVND (reference sequence). With 5 bases removed from V and 8 bases from J, the gap between germline ends came to 15 bases. The CDR3 runs 13 residues. The DNA for the CDR3 is TGTGCCAGTAGTCTAAAGGGTCTGGGGGGCTACACCTTC. Protein product: CASSLKGLGGYTF.

CDR3: CASSPDRLGYGYTF. CDR3 DNA sequence: TGCGCCAGCAGCCCGGACAGGTTGGGGTATGGCTACACCTTC. The rearrangement joins TRBV5-1 to TRBJ1-2; 7 nucleotides agree with TRBD1. J gave up 5 bases and V 4 bases, and 8 bases lay outside the gene matches. CDR1 SGHRS and CDR2 YFSETQ come from the germline V gene. The CDR3 contains 14 residues.

As for this clonotype: It may be a read error: a sequence one base away is much more abundant. V is TRBV20-1 and J is TRBJ2-1, with D possibly being TRBD1 (6 bases). The CDR3 is made up of 14 amino acids. The V end lost 5 bases, the J end lost 4 bases, and 15 bases lay between the germline ends. Germline assignment: CDR1 DFQATT and CDR2 SNEGSKA (reference sequence). In DNA, the CDR3 is TGCAGTGCTCGTGACGGGACAATGTACAATGAGCAGTTCTTC. It is translated as CSARDGTMYNEQFF.

This clonotype was found many times. The chain uses TRBV6-5 and TRBJ1-3; 7 bases match TRBD1. The CDR3 contains 14 residues. CDR1 and CDR2 (germline): MNHEY, SVGAGI. J gave up 3 bases and V 4 bases, and 3 bases lay outside the gene matches. The chain's CDR3 is CASSSHRGGNTIYF. The CDR3 DNA reads TGTGCCAGCAGTTCCCACAGGGGTGGAAACACCATATATTTT.

This clonotype occurred a few times. The V gene is TRBV2, the J gene TRBJ1-4; no definite D call. V dropped 2 bases and J dropped 8 bases, with 6 bases sitting between them. This CDR3 has 12 residues. The germline gives CDR1 SNHLY, CDR2 FYNNEI. The CDR3: CASSELSEKLFF. As DNA, the CDR3 is TGTGCCAGCAGTGAACTTTCCGAAAAACTGTTTTTT.

This rearrangement joins TRBV6-5 to TRBJ2-2; no definite D call. The CDR3 contains 16 residues. V was trimmed by 4 bases and J by 2 bases, leaving 14 bases between them. CDR1 is MNHEY, CDR2 SVGAGI, per germline. CDR3 sequence: CASSSIGNKNTGELFF. For the CDR3, the DNA is TGTGCCAGCAGTTCGATAGGGAACAAAAACACCGGGGAGCTGTTTTTT.